This paragraph covers one TCR beta chain sequence. The target antigen is unknown. The data derive from a study of T-cell memory formation after mild COVID-19. Study results and limitations: Contracting clones, day 15 to 85, had balanced CD4/CD8, and later expanders favored CD4+. Some SARS-CoV-2-responding clones were already detected in memory before infection.

This CDR3 has 15 amino acids. Per the germline V gene, CDR1 is MGHRA and CDR2 is YSYEKL. V shed 0 bases and J 4 bases; nucleotides not matched to a gene: 3. TCRdb redid the calling of the 5' RACE reads with MiXCR, one entry per CDR3 protein. In the table there are about 470,000 distinct CDR3 sequences, roughly 18% of which are singletons. This chain connects TRBV4-1 to TRBJ2-7, with 10 bases fitting TRBD2. The source is an adult woman who had mild COVID-19 (a few samples of this study predate the infection). Cell type and time point are not known. The source material was PBMCs or a T cell subset sorted from them (not recorded which). CDR3 sequence reads: CASSQDTSGVYEQYF. Here the CDR3 DNA reads TGCGCCAGCAGCCAAGATACTAGCGGGGTGTACGAGCAGTACTTC.